This TCR beta chain was obtained from a study of T cells in Graves' hyperthyroidism and ophthalmopathy. Study context: Peripheral blood was acquired at first diagnosis, ahead of any therapy whatsoever. General study points: Expanded thyroid clonotypes (above 0.001) were mostly also found in blood.

With respect to this clonotype: What it recognizes is unknown.

Authors of the study amplified TCR beta CDR3 regions from RNA transcripts. HTBI primers were the set used in a first-round RT-PCR of the TCR CDR3. One entry per CDR3 protein results from TCRdb running MiXCR on the multiplex PCR reads. The data hold around 240,000 distinct CDR3 sequences, with more than 14% observed a single time. Input material: blood. The TCR comes from a middle-aged woman with Graves' hyperthyroidism that later progressed to Graves' ophthalmopathy.

The CDR3 loop is CASSASGEQETQYF. Written as DNA, the CDR3 is TGTGCCAGCAGTGCTAGCGGGGAGCAAGAGACCCAGTACTTC. The V call is TRBV9, the J call TRBJ2-5, with 9 bases lining up with TRBD2. Germline V gene data show CDR1 as SGDLS and CDR2 as YYNGEE. CDR3 length equals 14 residues. Unmatched junction bases numbered 4, after V lost 5 bases and J lost 2 bases.